This TCR beta chain appears in the sequencing data of a study of blood T cell repertoires in COVID-19. Produced via immunoSEQ multiplex PCR; TCRdb's table is partial and in-frame only. The data contain 300,000 to 400,000 clones, more than 75% of them seen just once; the ten biggest clones take up 2.6%. Germline V gene sequence: CDR1 MNHEY, CDR2 SMNVEV (reference sequence). V lost 0 bases to trimming and J lost 4 bases, with 15 bases between them. The CDR3 runs 16 residues. V and J are TRBV27 and TRBJ1-2; D may be TRBD1 (5 bases). What was sequenced was PBMCs or T cells enriched from blood (not recorded which). The receptor was isolated from a man in his fifties or sixties who had recovered from COVID-19. This CDR3 reads CASSLSSIPGSYGYTF. In nucleotides, the CDR3 is TGTGCCAGCAGTTTATCTTCCATCCCAGGGTCCTATGGCTACACCTTC.